This is a list of T cell receptor beta chains from one sample in a study of CD8+ T cells in alopecia areata. The assay was immunoSEQ multiplex PCR, and TCRdb's table has in-frame clones only and misses some. This sample yields 150,000 to 200,000 clones, of which roughly 60% are seen a single time; over 1% belongs to the top ten. The sample was CD4+ T cells sorted from blood, taken at week 24, from a patient treated with tofacitinib. These receptors all stem from a human donor with alopecia areata. Each CDR3 is given with its conserved first and last residue. D genes are given only for firm matches. For some rows the clone size is stated as once, few or many, or as a class when expanded; others skip it.

J | D | V | size | DNA | CDR3
TRBJ2-7 | . | TRBV6-1 | . | TGTGCCAGCAGTCTCATCGGGCAGGGTTTCGACGAGCAGTACTTC | CASSLIGQGFDEQYF
TRBJ2-1 | . | TRBV7-9 | . | TGTGCCAGCAGCAAGAACAATGAGCAGTTCTTC | CASSKNNEQFF
TRBJ1-2 | . | TRBV6-5 | once | TGTGCCAGCAGCGAGACAGGAGTCTATGGCTACACCTTC | CASSETGVYGYTF
TRBJ2-7 | . | TRBV27 | . | TGTGCCAGCAGTTTCGCCAGCGGCGAGCAGTACTTC | CASSFASGEQYF
TRBJ1-2 | TRBD1 | TRBV6-1 | . | TGTGCCAGCAGTGAACCGGGACAGGGGAACTATGGCTACACCTTC | CASSEPGQGNYGYTF
TRBJ1-1 | . | TRBV5-4 | . | TGTGCCAGCAGCCCTCGACAGGAATTTAGGACTGAAGCTTTCTTT | CASSPRQEFRTEAFF
TRBJ2-5 | TRBD1 | TRBV6-5 | few | TGTGCCACCCAGGGACAGCAAGAGACCCAGTACTTC | CATQGQQETQYF
TRBJ1-1 | TRBD1 | TRBV29-1 | . | TGCAGCGTGTTACAGGACAGGGGAGGTACTGAAGCTTTCTTT | CSVLQDRGGTEAFF
TRBJ1-2 | . | TRBV6-6 | . | TGTGCCAGCACCAAGGACGTCGACTATGGCTACACCTTC | CASTKDVDYGYTF
TRBJ1-2 | TRBD1 | TRBV4-1 | . | TGCGCCAGCAGCCAAGCAGACAGGGGTCGGGGTGGCTACACCTTC | CASSQADRGRGGYTF
TRBJ2-3 | . | TRBV4-3 | . | TGCGCCAGCAGCCAAGGACTAGGACCTAGCACAGATACGCAGTATTTT | CASSQGLGPSTDTQYF
TRBJ2-3 | TRBD2 | TRBV29-1 | . | TGCAGCGCAGGGACTAGCCTCATTAGCACAGATACGCAGTATTTT | CSAGTSLISTDTQYF
TRBJ1-5 | . | TRBV19 | few | TGTGCCAGTAGTCATCCGTCGGGACTCCCCGGGCCCCAGCATTTT | CASSHPSGLPGPQHF
TRBJ2-2 | TRBD1 | TRBV19 | few | TGTGCCAGTAGTACCGGACAGGGGGGCTCCGGGGAGCTGTTTTTT | CASSTGQGGSGELFF
TRBJ1-5 | . | TRBV30 | . | TGTGCCTGGAGTGTACAGGATAGGACCCCCCAGCATTTT | CAWSVQDRTPQHF
TRBJ1-2 | . | TRBV5-4 | . | TGTGCCAGCAGCTCACCCGGTGGCTACACCTTC | CASSSPGGYTF
TRBJ2-7 | TRBD2 | TRBV5-4 | . | TGTGCCAGCAGCCCGACTAGCGGGGTGCCCTACGAGCAGTACTTC | CASSPTSGVPYEQYF
TRBJ1-1 | . | TRBV11-2 | . | TGTGCCAGCAGCTTACTAGGGAGAAGGAGCACTGAAGCTTTCTTT | CASSLLGRRSTEAFF
TRBJ1-1 | . | TRBV11-3 | few | TGTGCCAGCAGCACTCGGACGGACACGAACACTGAAGCTTTCTTT | CASSTRTDTNTEAFF
TRBJ1-5 | . | TRBV19 | . | TGTGCCAGTAGTATTCGGGGGGCATTCAATCAGCCCCAGCATTTT | CASSIRGAFNQPQHF
TRBJ2-5 | . | TRBV30 | . | TGTGCCTGGAGTAAACCCCCTCGGGCCCAGTACTTC | CAWSKPPRAQYF
TRBJ1-2 | . | TRBV25-1 | few | TGTGCCAGCAGTGAATTCCGGGGACGGCACTATGGCTACACCTTC | CASSEFRGRHYGYTF
TRBJ2-5 | . | TRBV20-1 | . | TGCAGTGCCGGTTCAGGAGAGACCCAGTACTTC | CSAGSGETQYF
TRBJ2-3 | . | TRBV5-1 | . | TGCGCCAGCAGCCTTGGACAGACCCAGGCGCAGTATTTT | CASSLGQTQAQYF
TRBJ2-7 | . | TRBV29-1 | . | TGCAGCGTGACGACAGGATCCTACGAGCAGTACTTC | CSVTTGSYEQYF
TRBJ2-3 | . | TRBV10-3 | few | TGTGCCATCAGTGAGAACAGGGCAACAGATACGCAGTATTTT | CAISENRATDTQYF
TRBJ2-5 | . | TRBV4-3 | . | TGCGCCAGCAGCCAAGATGCGGTCCGGGGCGAGACCCAGTACTTC | CASSQDAVRGETQYF
TRBJ1-2 | TRBD1 | TRBV29-1 | few | TGCAGCGTTGAATCAGGGGGCGACGATGGCTACACCTTC | CSVESGGDDGYTF
TRBJ1-4 | TRBD1 | TRBV6-5 | few | TGTGCCAGCAGTTACCCGGGACAGGGTAATGAAAAACTGTTTTTT | CASSYPGQGNEKLFF
TRBJ1-2 | . | TRBV5-6 | . | TGTGCCAGCAGTACAGGAATCCGCAACTATGGCTACACCTTC | CASSTGIRNYGYTF
TRBJ2-1 | . | TRBV13 | . | TGTGCCAGCAGCTTAAGGGCAAATGAGCAGTTCTTC | CASSLRANEQFF
TRBJ1-2 | TRBD1 | TRBV29-1 | . | TGCAGCATCGCGACAGGGGCTGGCTACACCTTC | CSIATGAGYTF
TRBJ2-5 | . | TRBV7-2 | few | TGTGCCAGCAGCCTGACTCCACGAGAAGAGACCCAGTACTTC | CASSLTPREETQYF
TRBJ2-7 | . | TRBV30 | . | TGTGCCTGGAGCCTAGGGACGTACGAGCAGTACTTC | CAWSLGTYEQYF
TRBJ1-1 | . | TRBV5-6 | . | TGTGCCAGCAGCTTTAATTCGATCTCCATGAACACTGAAGCTTTCTTT | CASSFNSISMNTEAFF
TRBJ1-5 | . | TRBV7-2 | . | TGTGCCAGCAGCTTAGTTCGCGGCGACAATCAGCCCCAGCATTTT | CASSLVRGDNQPQHF
TRBJ1-2 | . | TRBV4-1 | . | TGCGCCAGCAGCCAAGATCGTGGGTTGGCCTATGGCTACACCTTC | CASSQDRGLAYGYTF
TRBJ2-2 | . | TRBV9 | . | TGTGCCAGCAGCGTAGCTGTCGGGGGCGGGGAGCTGTTTTTT | CASSVAVGGGELFF
TRBJ2-5 | TRBD2 | TRBV25-1 | . | TGTGCCAGCAGTGAATCCCCGGTAGCGGGGGGGCAAGAGACCCAGTACTTC | CASSESPVAGGQETQYF
TRBJ2-3 | TRBD1 | TRBV6-1 | few | TGTGCCAGCAGAGACGACAGGGGGGCAGATACGCAGTATTTT | CASRDDRGADTQYF